This T cell receptor (beta chain) was sequenced for a study of T cells in tumors after PD-1 blockade. This clone has more than one count but fewer than ten. The CDR3 extends over 18 amino acids. The V end was cut by 3 bases, the J end by 4 bases, with 24 bases between. Germline CDR1 LGHDT, CDR2 YNNKEL (reference sequence). Genomic DNA template from tumor biopsies or peripheral blood, 616 ng to 6,004 ng input. Method: immunoSEQ multiplex PCR; TCRdb's copy keeps in-frame clones and lacks some. The sample records 15,000 or so clones, roughly 80% being singletons. The sample in question was PBMCs, obtained after anti-PD-1 treatment. The receptor comes from a human donor with basal cell carcinoma. The chain couples TRBV3-1 (or the pseudogene TRBV3-2) to TRBJ1-2; a possible D gene is TRBD1 (6 bases). The CDR3 DNA follows: TGTGCCAGCAGCCACCCTAGCCACCATAGACAGGAGACCTATGGCTACACCTTC. This encodes CASSHPSHHRQETYGYTF.